This T cell receptor beta chain was observed in a study of OX40 agonist ivuxolimab in advanced cancers. Overall study findings and caveats: Dose levels from 0.1 to 3.0 mg/kg saw CD4+ and CD8+ blood T cells expand clonally by week 6. In CD8+ T cells, expanded clones were on average more numerous than in CD4+.

The CDR3 has 14 residues. Germline trimming cut 4 bases from V and 2 bases from J; bases unmatched to any gene: 6. Comments on this clone: Its antigen remains unknown.

Profiled with immunoSEQ multiplex PCR; TCRdb holds only in-frame clones, not every one. This table has 34,000 or so clones, under 95% appearing once. This TCR derives from an adult with an advanced solid tumor such as melanoma, head and neck, liver or kidney cancer. Sequences were derived from CD4+ or CD8+ T cells sorted from blood, sampled in a trial of the OX40 agonist ivuxolimab. V usage is TRBV5-7 and J usage is TRBJ2-7, with 7 bases fitting TRBD1. TRBV5-7 carries the ORF label, with uncertain function. Here the CDR3 DNA reads TGTGCCAGCAGCGATTGGACAGGCACCTACGAGCAGTACGTC. Translated, it gives CASSDWTGTYEQYV.